This T cell receptor beta chain was sequenced during a study of shared clonotypes between healthy human individuals. Study-wide points: Among non-shared clonotypes, generation probabilities were lower than among those shared by all four donors.

Naive CD8 cells lacked CD45RO and underwent positive selection for CCR7, leaving out terminally differentiated effector memory CD45RA+ cells. Every one of the donors was a Caucasian adult that lived in Nashville, Tennessee. An even split of each subset's genomic DNA across several immunoSEQ plates was performed. Here immunoSEQ multiplex PCR was the method, and the copy in TCRdb shows in-frame clones only, minus some. Of roughly 1,800,000 clones listed, less than 95% are singletons. With regard to this clone: Its specificity is unknown.

The V and J ends lost 6 bases and 0 bases respectively, with 12 bases between them. CDR3 length: 15 residues. The V gene's germline CDR1 is LNHDA and CDR2 SQIVND (reference sequence). This clonotype was obtained from a man aged 18 to 29 in good health. The chain has TRBV19 and TRBJ1-5; TRBD1 is a possible D gene (5 bases). Sequencing was carried out using naive CD8+ T cells sorted from blood. The CDR3 reads CASRRQGDSNQPQHF. CDR3 nucleotides: TGTGCCAGTAGGCGGCAGGGTGATAGCAATCAGCCCCAGCATTTT.